One T cell receptor (beta chain) is described in this entry. This entry is derived from a study of blood T cell repertoires in COVID-19. Overall study context: There were acute and convalescent COVID-19 samples, and they came from the United States, Italy and Spain. PBMCs, B-cell-depleted T cells, or T cells provided the cDNA or gDNA that made up the material.

A Seattle source enrolled patients during active infection and followed them longitudinally. The germline CDR1 and CDR2 sequences are KGHSH and LQKENI. V dropped 0 bases and J dropped 2 bases, with 11 bases sitting between them. This CDR3 is built from 15 residues. In the original workflow: Nucleated cell counts were estimated from reference gene primer amplification. Clones were read by immunoSEQ multiplex PCR, and TCRdb kept only the in-frame ones, dropping some. The V and J calls and clone size were taken over from that table, and D and trimming were inferred from the DNA. The data hold roughly 380,000 clones, with approximately 90% observed a single time.

The material sequenced was peripheral blood. The chain combines TRBV18 with TRBJ2-7; D is possibly TRBD1 (5 bases). This receptor was obtained from a woman between 35 and 50 years old with COVID-19, enrolled during active disease. As DNA, the CDR3 is TGTGCCAGCTCACCACCCAAGGCCAGGGCCTACGAGCAGTACTTC. As protein: CASSPPKARAYEQYF.